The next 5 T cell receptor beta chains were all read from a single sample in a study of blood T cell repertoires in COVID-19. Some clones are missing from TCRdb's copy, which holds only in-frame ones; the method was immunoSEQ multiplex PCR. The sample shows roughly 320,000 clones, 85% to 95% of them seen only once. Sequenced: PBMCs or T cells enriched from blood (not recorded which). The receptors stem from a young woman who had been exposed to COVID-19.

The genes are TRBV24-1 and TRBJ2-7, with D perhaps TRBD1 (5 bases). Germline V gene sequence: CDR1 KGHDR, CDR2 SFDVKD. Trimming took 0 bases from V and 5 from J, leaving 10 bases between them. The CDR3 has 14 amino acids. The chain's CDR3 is CATSDLKGPNEQYF. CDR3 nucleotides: TGTGCCACCAGTGATTTGAAGGGGCCGAACGAGCAGTACTTC.

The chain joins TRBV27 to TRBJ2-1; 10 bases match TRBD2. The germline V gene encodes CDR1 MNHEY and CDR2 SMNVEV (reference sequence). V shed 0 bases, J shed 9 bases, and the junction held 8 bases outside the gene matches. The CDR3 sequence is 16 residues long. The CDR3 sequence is CASSLSALAGAFEQFF. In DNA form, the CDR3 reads TGTGCCAGCAGTTTATCAGCCCTAGCGGGGGCTTTTGAGCAGTTCTTC.

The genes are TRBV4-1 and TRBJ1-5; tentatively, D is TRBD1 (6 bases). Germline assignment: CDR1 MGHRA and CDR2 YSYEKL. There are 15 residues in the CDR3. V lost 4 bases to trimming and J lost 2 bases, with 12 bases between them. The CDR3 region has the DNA TGCGCCAGCAGCCCATACAGGGTCGGCAATCAGCCCCAGCATTTT. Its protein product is CASSPYRVGNQPQHF.

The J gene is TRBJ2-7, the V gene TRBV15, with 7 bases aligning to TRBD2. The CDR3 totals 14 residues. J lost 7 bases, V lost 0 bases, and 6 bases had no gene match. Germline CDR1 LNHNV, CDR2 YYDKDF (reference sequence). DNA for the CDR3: TGTGCCACCAGCAGAGAAGCGGGACTGGGGGAGCAGTACTTC. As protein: CATSREAGLGEQYF.

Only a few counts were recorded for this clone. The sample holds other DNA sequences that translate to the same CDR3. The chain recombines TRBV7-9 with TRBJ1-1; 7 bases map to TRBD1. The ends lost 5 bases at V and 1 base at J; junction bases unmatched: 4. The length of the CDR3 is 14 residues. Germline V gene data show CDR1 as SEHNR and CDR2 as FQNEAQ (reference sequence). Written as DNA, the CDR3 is TGTGCCAGCAGCCCACGACAGGGGAACACTGAAGCTTTCTTT. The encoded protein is CASSPRQGNTEAFF.